This TCR beta chain was sequenced during a study of T-cell reconstitution after alpha-beta-depleted transplantation in children. Whole-study findings and limits: It was newly produced T cells that mostly accounted for T-cell counts and diversity one year after transplant. In patients about two months after transplant, alpha-beta T cells reportedly arose from several hundred expanded graft clones.

This clonotype showed up just a few times. No antigen is known for it. Unique molecular identifiers featured in how the TCRbeta library was prepared. TCRdb independently ran MiXCR on the PCR reads; one entry per CDR3 protein. Among 100,000 to 130,000 distinct CDR3 sequences, 5% to 7% were seen once, and the ten largest hold 20% to 25%. This CDR3 has 13 residues. Germline V CDR1 and CDR2: MDHEN, SYDVKM. V was trimmed by 1 base and J by 5 bases, leaving 5 bases between them. The chain joins TRBV28 to TRBJ1-4, with unresolved D. Sequenced here: PBMCs, mostly from graft donor cells, sampled 360 days after TCRalphabeta/CD19-depleted stem cell transplant. This clonotype was obtained from a male patient between 2 and 15 years old who had a stem cell transplant for acute lymphoblastic leukemia, so the T cells may come from the graft donor. The CDR3 here is CASSLLPNEKLFF. As DNA, the CDR3 is TGTGCCAGCAGTTTATTGCCAAATGAAAAACTGTTTTTT.